The 28 T cell receptor beta chains presented below share a single source sample, sequenced in a study of T cell responses to AZD1222 COVID-19 vaccine. The method was immunoSEQ multiplex PCR; TCRdb's version includes in-frame clones alone and lacks a portion of them. The sample records approximately 73,000 clones, about 82% being singletons. Sequences were derived from peripheral blood, sampled on day 0 of AZD1222 vaccination. The receptors were gathered from an adult in good health.

The chain employs TRBV27 and TRBJ2-2, with 11 bases matching TRBD1. Germline assignment: CDR1 MNHEY and CDR2 SMNVEV (reference sequence). This CDR3 spans 15 amino acids. V shed 5 bases, J shed 6 bases, and the junction held 5 bases outside the gene matches. The CDR3 coding sequence is TGTGCCAGCAGTCTAGGGACAGGGGGTGCCGGGGAGCTGTTTTTT. It yields the protein CASSLGTGGAGELFF.

This clone was observed once. The rearrangement uses TRBV5-6 and TRBJ1-4, with TRBD1 identical over 9 bases. CDR3 size: 15 residues. Germline CDR1 reads SGHDT; CDR2 reads YYEEEE. V shed 3 bases and J 7 bases; nucleotides not matched to a gene: 7. The CDR3 region has the DNA TGTGCCAGCAGCTCCCTACAGGGGGCGGGTGAAAAACTGTTTTTT. Its translation: CASSSLQGAGEKLFF. Looking up the rest from reference TRBV5-6 and TRBJ1-4 gives the full variable domain: DAGVTQSPTHLIKTRGQQVTLRCSPKSGHDTVSWYQQALGQGPQFIFQYYEEEERQRGNFPDRFSGHQFPNYSSELNVNALLLGDSALYLCASSSLQGAGEKLFFGSGTQLSVL.

The gene calls are TRBV2 and TRBJ2-5; TRBD1 is a possible D gene (6 bases). The CDR3 is 14 residues long. Trimming left V 5 bases short and J 5 bases short, with 15 bases between. Germline values: CDR1 SNHLY, CDR2 FYNNEI. CDR3 protein: CASSLTGAGETQYF. As DNA, the CDR3 is TGTGCCAGCAGTCTGACAGGAGCAGGGGAGACCCAGTACTTC.

The chain links TRBV7-9 to TRBJ1-2; 8 nucleotides agree with TRBD1. The CDR3 is 14 residues long. Germline loops: CDR1 SEHNR, CDR2 FQNEAQ (reference sequence). V lost 7 bases to trimming and J lost 4 bases; unmatched junction nucleotides: 8. The DNA of the CDR3 is TGTGCCAGCACTCCTGGGGGGACAGGCTATGGCTACACCTTC. Translating it yields CASTPGGTGYGYTF.

The count of this clone is one. V is TRBV7-2 and J is TRBJ2-1, with 12 bases fitting TRBD2. Trimming at V came to 1 base and at J to 9 bases, leaving 7 bases not matched to a gene. Germline CDR1 and CDR2: SGHTA and FQGNSA. The CDR3 has 16 residues. CDR3 bases: TGTGCCAGCAGCTTAGGCCTAGCGGGGGGGGTAGGTGAGCAGTTCTTC. Translated, it gives CASSLGLAGGVGEQFF. The full variable domain, rest sourced from reference TRBV7-2 and TRBJ2-1, is GAGVSQSPSNKVTEKGKDVELRCDPISGHTALYWYRQSLGQGLEFLIYFQGNSAPDKSGLPSDRFSAERTGGSVSTLTIQRTQQEDSAVYLCASSLGLAGGVGEQFFGPGTRLTVL.

The chain uses TRBV7-9 and TRBJ1-2; D perhaps matches TRBD1 (6 bases). The V end lost 2 bases, the J end lost 8 bases, and 15 bases lay between the germline ends. Germline V gene data show CDR1 as SEHNR and CDR2 as FQNEAQ (reference sequence). The CDR3 loop spans 14 amino acids. The CDR3: CASSLISQGWGYTF. As DNA, the CDR3 is TGTGCCAGCAGCTTAATCTCGCAGGGGTGGGGCTACACCTTC.

This rearrangement joins TRBV19 to TRBJ2-7, with D tentatively TRBD1 or TRBD2 (6 bases each). The CDR3 has 17 amino acids. The germline gives CDR1 LNHDA, CDR2 SQIVND (reference sequence). The V and J ends lost 7 bases and 5 bases respectively, with 27 bases between them. The CDR3 protein is CASTRGGGVVGHDEQYF. CDR3 DNA sequence: TGTGCCAGTACCCGCGGAGGGGGTGTGGTGGGCCACGACGAGCAGTACTTC.

This clone was seen repeatedly, ten times or more. The chain joins TRBV19 to TRBJ1-1; D call uncertain. The V end lost 2 bases, the J end lost 4 bases, and 8 bases lay between the germline ends. The CDR3 consists of 13 residues. The germline V gene encodes CDR1 LNHDA and CDR2 SQIVND (reference sequence). CDR3 amino acids: CASSISVSTEAFF. The CDR3 DNA follows: TGTGCCAGTAGTATATCGGTGAGCACTGAAGCTTTCTTT.

The chain uses TRBV14 and TRBJ1-3, with unresolved D. Trimming left V 4 bases short and J 4 bases short, with 8 bases between. This CDR3 region has 13 residues. Germline loops: CDR1 SGHDN, CDR2 FVKESK. Here the CDR3 DNA reads TGTGCCAGCAGCCTTGGGTTCGGAAACACCATATATTTT. It codes for CASSLGFGNTIYF.

The chain employs TRBV3-1 (or the pseudogene TRBV3-2) and TRBJ2-3; 7 bases align to TRBD1. J gave up 0 bases and V 0 bases, and 3 bases lay outside the gene matches. Germline V gene lookup returns CDR1 LGHDT and CDR2 YNNKEL (reference sequence). The CDR3 extends over 16 amino acids. The CDR3: CASSQDLRGSTDTQYF. CDR3 in DNA: TGTGCCAGCAGCCAAGATCTCAGGGGGAGCACAGATACGCAGTATTTT.

The chain employs TRBV11-2 and TRBJ2-2, with 9 bases lining up with TRBD1. Germline V gives CDR1 SGHAT, CDR2 FQNNGV. The V segment lost 5 bases and the J segment 5 bases; nucleotides outside the gene matches: 9. The CDR3 spans 16 residues. CDR3 coding DNA: TGTGCCAGCAGCCTTCACCCCGGGACAGGGACCGGGGAGCTGTTTTTT. It is translated as CASSLHPGTGTGELFF.

The gene calls are TRBV5-8 and TRBJ2-3; D might be TRBD1 or TRBD2, each matching 6 bases. V was cut by 0 bases and J by 2 bases, with 10 bases left in between. The CDR3 contains 15 residues. Germline CDR1 and CDR2: SGHTS and YDEGEE. CDR3 sequence reads: CASSLGGADTDTQYF. CDR3 nucleotides: TGTGCCAGCAGCTTGGGGGGGGCAGACACAGATACGCAGTATTTT.

This clone has only one observation. This sequence joins TRBV12-5 and TRBJ2-7; D might be TRBD2 (5 bases). In germline, CDR1 is LGHNT, CDR2 FRNRAP. The V end lost 5 bases, the J end lost 6 bases, and 14 bases lay between the germline ends. The CDR3 sequence is 13 residues long. The CDR3 is CASGPEGLAEQYF. For the CDR3, the DNA is TGTGCTAGTGGTCCCGAGGGCTTGGCCGAGCAGTACTTC.

The chain combines TRBV6-1 with TRBJ1-5; D is unresolved. Trimming removed 2 bases at V and 0 bases at J, with 14 bases between. The CDR3 extends over 17 amino acids. From germline, CDR1 is MNHNS and CDR2 SASEGT. CDR3 coding DNA: TGTGCCAGCAGTGAAATGGGTGGAGGCTCTAGCAATCAGCCCCAGCATTTT. Protein sequence: CASSEMGGGSSNQPQHF.

V usage is TRBV5-1 and J usage is TRBJ1-4; D remains unclear. Trimming cost V 5 bases and J 0 bases, with 8 bases left between them. The CDR3 sequence is 14 residues long. The germline gives CDR1 SGHRS, CDR2 YFSETQ. In nucleotides, the CDR3 is TGCGCCAGCAGGACGGGAACAACTAATGAAAAACTGTTTTTT. This translates into CASRTGTTNEKLFF.

The V and J genes are TRBV5-6 and TRBJ1-1; TRBD1 aligns across 7 bases. CDR1 is SGHDT and CDR2 is YYEEEE in the germline V gene. The length of the CDR3 is 13 residues. V shed 8 bases and J 8 bases; nucleotides not matched to a gene: 12. CDR3 in amino acids: CASNYLGTAEAFF. The CDR3 DNA reads as TGTGCCAGTAACTATCTCGGGACAGCCGAAGCTTTCTTT. Drawing the rest from reference TRBV5-6 and TRBJ1-1, the complete variable domain is DAGVTQSPTHLIKTRGQQVTLRCSPKSGHDTVSWYQQALGQGPQFIFQYYEEEERQRGNFPDRFSGHQFPNYSSELNVNALLLGDSALYLCASNYLGTAEAFFGQGTRLTVV.

Worth noting for this clone: An end of the junction does not agree with germline; a read error may underlie this. DNA of the CDR3: TGCAGCGGGGGGACTAGCGGGAGAATAGCGTTT. This translates into CSGGTSGRIAF. This chain connects TRBV29-1 to TRBJ2-3; TRBD2 matches 14 bases. This CDR3 spans 11 amino acids. Germline values: CDR1 SQVTM, CDR2 ANQGSEA.

V and J are TRBV7-2 and TRBJ2-1; D is undetermined. There are 13 residues in the CDR3. Between the trimmed V and J ends, which lost 5 bases and 9 bases, there was a span of 14 bases. The germline V gene has CDR1 SGHTA and CDR2 FQGNSA. CDR3 sequence reads: CASSREAQSEQFF. As DNA, the CDR3 is TGTGCCAGCAGCCGTGAGGCCCAGAGTGAGCAGTTCTTC.

This clone is a singleton in its sample. The CDR3: CASSLKVGVPYYEQYF. The CDR3, as DNA: TGTGCCAGCAGCCTCAAAGTAGGGGTACCCTACTACGAGCAGTACTTC. The gene calls are TRBV14 and TRBJ2-7; maybe TRBD1 (5 bases). The CDR3 has 16 residues. Germline V gene lookup returns CDR1 SGHDN and CDR2 FVKESK. Trimming pared 4 bases from V and 3 bases from J, leaving 19 bases between. Full variable domain (remainder filled in from reference TRBV14 and TRBJ2-7): EAGVTQFPSHSVIEKGQTVTLRCDPISGHDNLYWYRRVMGKEIKFLLHFVKESKQDESGMPNNRFLAERTGGTYSTLKVQPAELEDSGVYFCASSLKVGVPYYEQYFGPGTRLTVT.

The chain joins TRBV9 to TRBJ2-7; 8 bases are a match to TRBD1. Looked up from germline, CDR1 is SGDLS and CDR2 is YYNGEE. The CDR3 extends over 15 amino acids. J lost 2 bases, V lost 3 bases, and 7 bases had no gene match. The CDR3 region is CASSARDRSTYEQYF. CDR3 coding DNA: TGTGCCAGCAGCGCCCGGGACAGGTCTACCTACGAGCAGTACTTC.

This clone was observed a handful of times. CDR3 sequence: CASSETSPTDTQYF. CDR3 coding DNA: TGCGCCAGCAGTGAGACCTCCCCCACAGATACGCAGTATTTT. The chain has TRBV10-1 and TRBJ2-3; unclear D gene. The CDR3 covers 14 residues. V dropped 2 bases and J dropped 2 bases, with 8 bases sitting between them. CDR1 WNHNN and CDR2 SYGVQD come from the germline V gene (reference sequence).

The gene calls are TRBV5-1 and TRBJ1-2; a weak D match, TRBD1 (5 bases). Per the germline V gene, CDR1 is SGHRS and CDR2 is YFSETQ. The germline V and J ends were trimmed by 0 bases and 4 bases, with 10 bases remaining between them. This CDR3 has 14 amino acids. CDR3: CASSLGTGTYGYTF. In nucleotides, the CDR3 is TGCGCCAGCAGCTTGGGGACCGGGACCTATGGCTACACCTTC. Complete variable domain (other parts from reference TRBV5-1 and TRBJ1-2): KAGVTQTPRYLIKTRGQQVTLSCSPISGHRSVSWYQQTPGQGLQFLFEYFSETQRNKGNFPGRFSGRQFSNSRSEMNVSTLELGDSALYLCASSLGTGTYGYTFGSGTRLTVV.

V gene TRBV5-1 combines with J gene TRBJ2-6; TRBD2 is a possible D gene (6 bases). This CDR3 has 15 residues. V lost 4 bases and J 2 bases, leaving 10 bases between the germline ends. Germline lookup yields CDR1 SGHRS and CDR2 YFSETQ. Here the CDR3 DNA reads TGCGCCAGCAGCACCCCGGGAGCTGGGGCCAACGTCCTGACTTTC. Residues: CASSTPGAGANVLTF.

The genes are TRBV6-5 and TRBJ1-2; 8 bases match TRBD1. Germline assignment: CDR1 MNHEY and CDR2 SVGAGI. The CDR3 has 12 amino acids. V trimming: 7 bases; J trimming: 5 bases; junction bases outside the gene matches: 3. CDR3: CASTRQGYGYTF. The CDR3 DNA reads as TGTGCCAGCACCCGACAGGGGTATGGCTACACCTTC.

This chain uses TRBV2 with TRBJ1-2; D not resolved. Deletions cut 7 bases from V and 1 base from J, with 10 bases between. Germline-derived CDR1 and CDR2 are SNHLY and FYNNEI. The CDR3 runs to 13 residues. This CDR3 reads CASNEPFNYGYTF. The CDR3, as DNA: TGTGCCAGCAACGAGCCCTTTAACTATGGCTACACCTTC.

This clone appeared a few times. The chain recombines TRBV6-2 or TRBV6-3 with TRBJ2-7; TRBD1 matches at 8 bases. Germline CDR1 and CDR2: MNHEY and SVGEGT. The CDR3 sequence is 15 residues long. Germline trimming cut 3 bases from V and 3 bases from J; bases unmatched to any gene: 7. CDR3 in amino acids: CASSYRGTGVYEQYF. CDR3 nucleotides: TGTGCCAGCAGTTATAGGGGGACAGGCGTCTACGAGCAGTACTTC.

The V gene is TRBV4-3, the J gene TRBJ2-7; TRBD2 is a possible D gene (5 bases). Trimming took off 1 base at V and 0 bases at J, with 13 bases between the two ends. Germline-derived CDR1 and CDR2 are LGHNA and YSLEER. CDR3 size: 16 residues. The CDR3 region is CASSQAPAANSYEQYF. The CDR3 DNA follows: TGCGCCAGCAGCCAAGCCCCAGCGGCGAACTCCTACGAGCAGTACTTC.

The V call is TRBV4-2, the J call TRBJ1-5, with D unresolved. The CDR3 is 15 residues long. CDR1 is LGHNA, CDR2 YNFKEQ, per germline. V lost 1 base, J lost 2 bases, and 9 bases lay in between. CDR3 nucleotides: TGTGCCAGCAGCCAAGGACGAGGTCGCAATCAGCCCCAGCATTTT. This encodes CASSQGRGRNQPQHF.